This TCR beta chain was captured by sequencing in a study of regulatory T cells in long-lasting Graves disease. Study observations and caveats: Thyroid tissue went unexamined; only peripheral blood was analyzed. Persistent disease preferred TRBV28, TRBJ1-2 and TRBJ2-5.

A word on this clonotype: Its specificity is unknown. A single base separates this from a much larger clone, so it may be a read error.

The time point: newly diagnosed GD, antithyroid drugs for less than 3 months. PBMC RNA served as the TCR library source. The germline gives CDR1 SNHLY, CDR2 FYNNEI. This CDR3 has 11 amino acids. The TCR beta library used iRepertoire HTBI primers with Arm-PCR amplification of CDR3. TCRdb re-analysed the multiplex PCR reads in MiXCR, keeping a single row per CDR3 protein. This table has 680,000 or so distinct CDR3 sequences, under 20% appearing once. A further study also used this sample, focusing on T cells in Graves' hyperthyroidism and ophthalmopathy.

The chain carries TRBV2 and TRBJ2-7, with 7 bases aligning to TRBD2. Material: peripheral blood mononuclear cells (PBMCs), obtained at new diagnosis, from a patient treated with antithyroid drugs. The TCR originated in a woman in her twenties or thirties with Graves disease. CDR3: CAGGAAGEQYF. In DNA form, the CDR3 reads TGTGCTGGCGGGGCAGCGGGGGAGCAGTACTTC. The full variable domain, completed using reference TRBV2 and TRBJ2-7, is EPEVTQTPSHQVTQMGQEVILRCVPISNHLYFYWYRQILGQKVEFLVSFYNNEISEKSEIFDDQFSVERPDGSNFTLKIRSTKLEDSAMYFCAGGAAGEQYFGPGTRLTVT.